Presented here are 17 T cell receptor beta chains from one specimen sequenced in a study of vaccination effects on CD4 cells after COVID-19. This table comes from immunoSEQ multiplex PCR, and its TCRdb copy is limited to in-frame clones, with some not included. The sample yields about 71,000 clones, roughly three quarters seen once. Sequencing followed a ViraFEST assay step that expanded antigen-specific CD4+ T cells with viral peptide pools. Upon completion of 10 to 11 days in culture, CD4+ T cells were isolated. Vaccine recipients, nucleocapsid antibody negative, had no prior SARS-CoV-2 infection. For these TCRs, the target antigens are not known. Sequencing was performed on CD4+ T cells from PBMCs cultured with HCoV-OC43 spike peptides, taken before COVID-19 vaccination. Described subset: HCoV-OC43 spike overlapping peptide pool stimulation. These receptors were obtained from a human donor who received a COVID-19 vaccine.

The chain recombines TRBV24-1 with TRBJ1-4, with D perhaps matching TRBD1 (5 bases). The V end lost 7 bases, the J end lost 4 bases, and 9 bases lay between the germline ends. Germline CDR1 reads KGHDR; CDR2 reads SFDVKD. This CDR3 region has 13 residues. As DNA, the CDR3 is TGTGCCACCAGCGGGGCCAATAATGAAAAACTGTTTTTT. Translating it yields CATSGANNEKLFF.

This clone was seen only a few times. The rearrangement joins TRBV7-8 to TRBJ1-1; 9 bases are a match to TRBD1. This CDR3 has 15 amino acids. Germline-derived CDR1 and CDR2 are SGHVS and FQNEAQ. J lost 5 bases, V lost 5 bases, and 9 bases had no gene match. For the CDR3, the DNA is TGTGCCAGCAGCAGGCAACAGGGGGCCGGGACTGAAGCTTTCTTT. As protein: CASSRQQGAGTEAFF.

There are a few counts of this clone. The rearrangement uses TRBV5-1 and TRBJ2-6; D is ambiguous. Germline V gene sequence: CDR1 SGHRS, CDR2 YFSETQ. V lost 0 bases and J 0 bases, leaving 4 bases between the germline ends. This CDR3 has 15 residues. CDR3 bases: TGCGCCAGCAGCTTGGTCCCCTCTGGGGCCAACGTCCTGACTTTC. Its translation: CASSLVPSGANVLTF.

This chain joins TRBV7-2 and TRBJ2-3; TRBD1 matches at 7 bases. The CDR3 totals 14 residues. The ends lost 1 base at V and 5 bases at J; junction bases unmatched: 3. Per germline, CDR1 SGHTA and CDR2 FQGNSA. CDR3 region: CASSLDQGVDTQYF. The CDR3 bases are TGTGCCAGCAGCTTAGATCAGGGGGTAGATACGCAGTATTTT.

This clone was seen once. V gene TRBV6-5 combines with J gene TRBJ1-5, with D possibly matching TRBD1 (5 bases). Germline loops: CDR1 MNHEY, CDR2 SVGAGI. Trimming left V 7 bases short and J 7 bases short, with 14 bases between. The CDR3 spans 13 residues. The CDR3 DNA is TGTGCCAGCACCCGGGACCGGGGCCAGCCCCAGCATTTT. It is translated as CASTRDRGQPQHF.

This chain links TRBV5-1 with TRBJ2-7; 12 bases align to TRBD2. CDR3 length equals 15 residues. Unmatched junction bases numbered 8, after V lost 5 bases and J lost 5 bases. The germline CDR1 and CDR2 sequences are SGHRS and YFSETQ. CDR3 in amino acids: CASREAGLAGDEQYV. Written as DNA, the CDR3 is TGCGCCAGCAGGGAAGCGGGACTAGCGGGCGACGAGCAGTACGTC.

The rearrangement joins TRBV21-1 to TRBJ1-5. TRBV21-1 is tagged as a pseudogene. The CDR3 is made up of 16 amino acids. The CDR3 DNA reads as TGTGCCAGCAGCAGACGGCAGAGGTTTAGCAATCAGCCCCAGCATTTT. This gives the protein CASSRRQRFSNQPQHF.

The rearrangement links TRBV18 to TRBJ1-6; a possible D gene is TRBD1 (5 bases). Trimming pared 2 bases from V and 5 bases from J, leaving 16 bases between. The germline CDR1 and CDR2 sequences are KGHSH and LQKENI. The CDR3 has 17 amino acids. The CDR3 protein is CASSPVAGQLNNSPLHF. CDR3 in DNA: TGTGCCAGCTCACCAGTCGCGGGGCAGCTAAATAATTCACCCCTCCACTTT.

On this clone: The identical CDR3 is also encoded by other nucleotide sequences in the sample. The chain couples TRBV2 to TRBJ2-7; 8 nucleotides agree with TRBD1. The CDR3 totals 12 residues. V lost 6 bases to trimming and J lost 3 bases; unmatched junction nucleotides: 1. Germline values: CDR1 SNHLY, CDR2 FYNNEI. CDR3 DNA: TGTGCCAGCAGAGACAGGGGCTACGAGCAGTACGTC. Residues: CASRDRGYEQYV.

The CDR3 nucleotides read TGTGCCAGCAGTTACTCGTTCGCAGCCTCTGGGGCCAACGTCCTGACTTTC. Its protein is CASSYSFAASGANVLTF. The chain uses TRBV6-2 or TRBV6-3 and TRBJ2-6, with D unclear. The CDR3 sequence is 17 residues long. With 0 bases removed from V and 0 bases from J, the gap between germline ends came to 9 bases. The germline V gene encodes CDR1 MNHEY and CDR2 SVGEGT.

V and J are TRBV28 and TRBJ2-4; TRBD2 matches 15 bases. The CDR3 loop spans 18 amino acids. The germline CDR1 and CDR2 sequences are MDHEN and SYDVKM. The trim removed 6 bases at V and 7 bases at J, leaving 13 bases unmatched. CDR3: CASSLTRTSGGARNIQYF. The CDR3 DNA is TGTGCCAGCAGCCTAACCCGGACTAGCGGGGGGGCGCGGAACATTCAGTACTTC.

This CDR3 is CASSPQTGNSPLHF. CDR3 DNA sequence: TGTGCCAGCTCTCCTCAAACAGGGAATTCACCCCTCCACTTT. V usage is TRBV18 and J usage is TRBJ1-6; TRBD1 is a possible D gene (6 bases). The germline gives CDR1 KGHSH, CDR2 LQKENI. This CDR3 contains 14 residues. V lost 6 bases, J lost 7 bases, and 13 bases lay in between.

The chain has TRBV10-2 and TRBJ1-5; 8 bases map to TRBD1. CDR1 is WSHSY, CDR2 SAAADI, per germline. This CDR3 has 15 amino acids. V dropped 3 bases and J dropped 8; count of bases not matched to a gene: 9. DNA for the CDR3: TGCGCCAGCAGTGAATCAGGGCAGGGGGCGAAGCCCCAGCATTTT. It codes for CASSESGQGAKPQHF.

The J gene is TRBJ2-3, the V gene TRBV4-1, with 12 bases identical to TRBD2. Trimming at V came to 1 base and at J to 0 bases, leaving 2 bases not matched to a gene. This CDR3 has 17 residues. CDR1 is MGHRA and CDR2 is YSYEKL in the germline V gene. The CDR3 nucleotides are TGCGCCAGCAGCCAAGCCCTAGCGGGGGGGAGCACAGATACGCAGTATTTT. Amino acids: CASSQALAGGSTDTQYF.

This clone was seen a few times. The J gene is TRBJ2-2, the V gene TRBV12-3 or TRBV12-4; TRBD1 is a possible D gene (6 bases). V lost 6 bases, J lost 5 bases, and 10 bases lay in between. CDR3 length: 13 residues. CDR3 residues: CASRLTGTGELFF. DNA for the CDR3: TGTGCCAGCAGGTTAACAGGGACCGGGGAGCTGTTTTTT.

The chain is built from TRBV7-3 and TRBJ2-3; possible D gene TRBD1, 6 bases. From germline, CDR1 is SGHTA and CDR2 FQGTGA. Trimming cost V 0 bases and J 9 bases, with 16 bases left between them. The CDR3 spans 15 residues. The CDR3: CASSLTTSGVGTQYF. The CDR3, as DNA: TGTGCCAGCAGCTTAACTACTTCAGGGGTCGGCACGCAGTATTTT.

CDR3 sequence reads: CASSLVLSGSKQFF. The CDR3 bases are TGTGCCAGCAGCTTAGTCCTCTCGGGGTCTAAGCAGTTCTTC. The chain recombines TRBV7-2 with TRBJ2-1; maybe TRBD2 (5 bases). CDR1 and CDR2 from the germline V gene are SGHTA and FQGNSA. Trimming took off 1 base at V and 11 bases at J, with 15 bases between the two ends. CDR3 length equals 14 residues.